The sequence of this TCR beta chain was determined in a study of shared clonotypes between healthy human individuals. Study in general: CD4 naive and CD4 memory each took three plates per donor, while CD8 naive took two and CD8 memory one.

Sequencing used immunoSEQ multiplex PCR; TCRdb keeps in-frame clones, though not all of them. This sample yields around 2,100,000 clones, of which approximately 95% are seen a single time; roughly 1.2% belongs to the top ten. Trimming took off 2 bases at V and 2 bases at J, with 9 bases between the two ends. This CDR3 is built from 14 residues. CDR1 is MNHNS and CDR2 is SASEGT in the germline V gene. Naive CD8 cells, CD45RO-negative and positively selected for CCR7, excluded terminally differentiated effector memory CD45RA+ cells. This clonotype was obtained from a man younger than 30 in good health. The J gene is TRBJ1-2, the V gene TRBV6-1; no clear D. Sequenced: naive CD8+ T cells sorted from blood. The CDR3 sequence is CASSEQELNYGYTF. The CDR3 DNA is TGTGCCAGCAGTGAACAGGAACTAAACTATGGCTACACCTTC.